This TCR beta chain was identified during a study of CD8 T cells in ankylosing spondylitis. The study, taken as a whole, reports: Reportedly, disease-linked clones are significantly enriched in ankylosing spondylitis patients' matched synovial fluid. Within ankylosing spondylitis blood, a TCR beta motif made up of fewer than ten highly homologous variants appeared to be characteristic. There were earlier reports of some motif variants in reactive arthritis synovial fluid and blood.

The authors made TCR beta libraries by quantitative 5'-RACE with molecular barcodes. MiXCR, applied by TCRdb to the 5' RACE reads, yields one record per CDR3 protein. The repertoire holds about 160,000 distinct CDR3 sequences, around 43% seen once, with 12% to 15% in the top ten. The CDR3 runs 16 residues. The germline V and J ends were trimmed by 3 bases and 1 base, with 14 bases remaining between them. The germline V gene has CDR1 SGHRS and CDR2 YFSETQ. Turning to this clonotype: No antigen is known for it.

The chain employs TRBV5-1 and TRBJ2-1, with D uncertain. Sequencing used synovial fluid, either unsorted or a sorted T cell fraction (not recorded which). The TCR was taken from a male donor with ankylosing spondylitis. CDR3 sequence (DNA): TGCGCCAGCAGCTGGATACAGAGACCATCCTACAATGAGCAGTTCTTC. It encodes CASSWIQRPSYNEQFF.